This T cell receptor beta chain is drawn from a study of blood T cell repertoires in COVID-19. Study at large: Acute-phase and convalescent COVID-19 samples originated in the United States, Italy and Spain. T cells, B-cell-depleted T cells, or PBMCs supplied cDNA or gDNA.

Authors' analysis steps: Reference gene primer amplification gave estimated nucleated cell counts. The table came from immunoSEQ multiplex PCR; TCRdb's copy has only in-frame clones and leaves some out. V and J calls and clone size are as listed in that table; D and trimming were resolved from the DNA. The data show some 140,000 clones, around 85% seen once. The sequenced sample consisted of peripheral blood. This receptor was taken from a woman in her sixties or seventies with acute or convalescent COVID-19.

Here the CDR3 DNA reads TGTGCCAGCAGTTTATCGGCGGGACCCACACCCTACGAGCAGTACTTC. This encodes CASSLSAGPTPYEQYF. The V call is TRBV28, the J call TRBJ2-7; maybe TRBD2 (6 bases). CDR3 length equals 16 residues. Germline V gene sequence: CDR1 MDHEN, CDR2 SYDVKM. V gave up 1 base and J gave up 2 bases, with 15 bases separating them.